The 30 T cell receptor beta chains reported below all come from one sample, sequenced in a study of blood T cell repertoires in COVID-19. The protocol was immunoSEQ multiplex PCR, while the TCRdb copy is restricted to in-frame clones and leaves out a portion. Of more than 150,000 clones listed, about 83% were seen once; the top ten hold about 12%. The sample taken for sequencing was peripheral blood. The receptors stem from a woman in her 70s with COVID-19, enrolled during active disease.

The chain employs TRBV10-3 and TRBJ2-5; 10 bases align to TRBD2. The CDR3 is 14 amino acids. Trimming removed 3 bases from V and 4 bases from J; junction bases left unmatched: 2. In germline, CDR1 is ENHRY, CDR2 SYGVKD. CDR3 DNA: TGTGCCATCAGTGAACGACTAGCGGGAGAGACCCAGTACTTC. Translating it yields CAISERLAGETQYF.

This clone was counted once. The CDR3, as DNA: TGCGCCAGCAGCTTGGTCCCTCTAGGAGCGGGAGGGAACACCGGGGAGCTGTTTTTT. Residues: CASSLVPLGAGGNTGELFF. This chain joins TRBV5-1 and TRBJ2-2; TRBD2 matches 9 bases. Per the germline V gene, CDR1 is SGHRS and CDR2 is YFSETQ. The CDR3 covers 19 residues. V lost 0 bases, J lost 1 base, and 10 bases stayed unmatched.

This clone was observed a few times. The CDR3 is CASSLGTGGYEQYF. CDR3 DNA sequence: TGTGCCAGCAGCCTAGGGACAGGGGGCTACGAGCAGTACTTC. The chain employs TRBV9 and TRBJ2-7; 11 positions match TRBD1. Unmatched junction bases numbered 3, after V lost 4 bases and J lost 3 bases. Germline assignment: CDR1 SGDLS and CDR2 YYNGEE. This CDR3 is 14 amino acids long.

The chain links TRBV5-8 to TRBJ2-1, with D possibly being TRBD1 (5 bases). This CDR3 contains 15 residues. The germline V gene has CDR1 SGHTS and CDR2 YDEGEE. V dropped 1 base and J dropped 6 bases, with 14 bases sitting between them. CDR3 sequence: CASSLSQGMGNEQFF. CDR3 DNA: TGTGCCAGCAGCTTGAGTCAGGGTATGGGCAATGAGCAGTTCTTC. The variable domain in full, completed from reference TRBV5-8 and TRBJ2-1, reads EAGVTQSPTHLIKTRGQQATLRCSPISGHTSVYWYQQALGLGLQFLLWYDEGEERNRGNFPPRFSGRQFPNYSSELNVNALELEDSALYLCASSLSQGMGNEQFFGPGTRLTVL.

V gene TRBV19 combines with J gene TRBJ2-2, with TRBD1 as a possible D gene (6 bases). The CDR3 totals 15 residues. Looked up from germline, CDR1 is LNHDA and CDR2 is SQIVND (reference sequence). V was clipped by 3 bases and J by 3 bases, with 11 bases between them. The CDR3 DNA follows: TGTGCCAGTAGTATTACAGGGTGGGACACCGGGGAGCTGTTTTTT. Its protein is CASSITGWDTGELFF.

This clone has a handful of counts. The V and J genes are TRBV16 and TRBJ1-5; 7 positions match TRBD1. Per germline, CDR1 KGHSY and CDR2 FQNENV. Trimming removed 3 bases from V and 7 bases from J; junction bases left unmatched: 9. This CDR3 spans 15 amino acids. CDR3 residues: CASSHQRQGMQPQHF. The CDR3 DNA reads TGTGCCAGCAGCCATCAACGACAGGGCATGCAGCCCCAGCATTTT.

This chain connects TRBV5-4 to TRBJ2-1; maybe TRBD2 (6 bases). Germline V CDR1 and CDR2: SGHNT, YYREEE (reference sequence). The CDR3 extends over 18 amino acids. Trimming took off 0 bases at V and 2 bases at J, with 18 bases between the two ends. Written as DNA, the CDR3 is TGTGCCAGCAGCTTGGCCCCGGGGGTAGCCTCGACCTACAATGAGCAGTTCTTC. Amino acids: CASSLAPGVASTYNEQFF.

The chain is built from TRBV19 and TRBJ2-6; 9 nucleotides align to TRBD1. Germline CDR1 LNHDA, CDR2 SQIVND (reference sequence). The junction had 5 bases not matched to a gene; V was cut back by 9 bases and J by 2 bases. This CDR3 contains 15 residues. CDR3 sequence (DNA): TGTGCCAGCGCTACAGGGGGCACTGGGGCCAACGTCCTGACTTTC. It encodes CASATGGTGANVLTF.

V usage is TRBV7-8 and J usage is TRBJ1-2; 9 nucleotides agree with TRBD1. This CDR3 comprises 14 residues. Germline CDR1 reads SGHVS; CDR2 reads FQNEAQ. V shed 1 base and J 6 bases; nucleotides not matched to a gene: 3. The CDR3 is CASSLGTGVHGYTF. In nucleotides, the CDR3 is TGTGCCAGCAGCTTAGGGACAGGGGTTCATGGCTACACCTTC.

As DNA, the CDR3 is TGTGCCAGCAGTTCCGGACAGGGGGCGTATAAGGGCTACACCTTC. It is translated as CASSSGQGAYKGYTF. This sequence joins TRBV27 and TRBJ1-2; the match to TRBD1 covers 11 bases. V was pared by 4 bases and J by 8 bases, with 9 bases of the junction left unmatched. Germline V gene sequence: CDR1 MNHEY, CDR2 SMNVEV (reference sequence). This CDR3 is 15 amino acids long.

J is TRBJ2-7 and V is TRBV20-1, with 9 bases matching TRBD2. The CDR3 covers 15 residues. Trimming took 3 bases from V and 3 from J; bases not matched to a gene: 9. Germline V gives CDR1 DFQATT, CDR2 SNEGSKA (reference sequence). CDR3 loop: CSASKADSGSYEQYF. In nucleotides, the CDR3 is TGCAGTGCTAGTAAGGCCGATAGCGGGAGCTACGAGCAGTACTTC.

The chain employs TRBV20-1 and TRBJ1-2, with TRBD1 matching 9 bases. This CDR3 contains 11 residues. Losses at the gene ends were 4 bases for V and 8 bases for J; bases not matched to a gene: 2. Germline lookup yields CDR1 DFQATT and CDR2 SNEGSKA (reference sequence). The CDR3 here is CSATGTGGYTF. DNA of the CDR3: TGCAGTGCTACCGGGACAGGGGGCTACACCTTC.

This rearrangement joins TRBV5-1 to TRBJ1-1; 12 nucleotides line up with TRBD1. The CDR3 loop spans 17 amino acids. Germline V lookup: CDR1 SGHRS, CDR2 YFSETQ. The J segment lost 5 bases and the V segment lost 4 bases, leaving 12 bases of the junction unmatched. CDR3 residues: CASSPGTGGSRWTEAFF. Here the CDR3 DNA reads TGCGCCAGCAGCCCCGGGACAGGGGGCTCCAGGTGGACTGAAGCTTTCTTT.

The chain has TRBV7-3 and TRBJ2-6; TRBD1 agrees at 7 bases. CDR1 is SGHTA and CDR2 is FQGTGA in the germline V gene. V lost 6 bases, J lost 1 base, and 9 bases stayed unmatched. The CDR3 loop spans 17 amino acids. CDR3 amino acids: CASRYGAGGSGANVLTF. The CDR3 DNA reads as TGTGCCAGCAGGTATGGGGCAGGGGGATCTGGGGCCAACGTCCTGACTTTC.

The chain couples TRBV2 to TRBJ1-6, with 10 bases lining up with TRBD1. V shed 8 bases, J shed 10 bases, and the junction held 8 bases outside the gene matches. Germline values: CDR1 SNHLY, CDR2 FYNNEI. CDR3 length equals 14 residues. CDR3 DNA sequence: TGTGCCAGCGACGACCGGGACAGGGGCTCACCCCTCCACTTT. Translation gives CASDDRDRGSPLHF. The whole variable domain, remainder taken from reference TRBV2 and TRBJ1-6, is EPEVTQTPSHQVTQMGQEVILRCVPISNHLYFYWYRQILGQKVEFLVSFYNNEISEKSEIFDDQFSVERPDGSNFTLKIRSTKLEDSAMYFCASDDRDRGSPLHFGNGTRLTVT.

V is TRBV9 and J is TRBJ2-1; a weak D match, TRBD2 (6 bases). Per the germline V gene, CDR1 is SGDLS and CDR2 is YYNGEE. The ends were cut back, 6 bases at V and 4 bases at J, with 14 bases in the middle. The CDR3 is 14 amino acids. The CDR3 loop is CASNRDSGYNEQFF. Here the CDR3 DNA reads TGTGCCAGCAACCGGGACTCCGGATACAATGAGCAGTTCTTC.

This chain links TRBV29-1 with TRBJ2-7, with 9 bases lining up with TRBD2. The V and J ends lost 6 bases and 2 bases, in that order; junction bases with no gene match: 5. CDR3 length: 13 residues. Germline values: CDR1 SQVTM, CDR2 ANQGSEA. The CDR3 reads CSVQRGAAYEQYF. The CDR3 DNA follows: TGCAGCGTCCAGCGGGGGGCGGCCTACGAGCAGTACTTC.

The rearrangement uses TRBV6-1 and TRBJ2-7; 7 bases map to TRBD2. The CDR3 loop spans 15 amino acids. Germline V gene lookup returns CDR1 MNHNS and CDR2 SASEGT. V lost 1 base to trimming and J lost 4 bases; unmatched junction nucleotides: 7. This CDR3 reads CASSEVAGVSYEQYF. The DNA for the CDR3 is TGTGCCAGCAGTGAAGTTGCGGGAGTAAGTTACGAGCAGTACTTC.

The table lists this clone with a few counts. The V gene is TRBV4-2, the J gene TRBJ1-5; D gene unclear. Trimming shortened V by 1 base and J by 1 base, and 2 bases separated the two germline ends. CDR1 and CDR2 (germline): LGHNA, YNFKEQ. The CDR3 loop spans 13 amino acids. CDR3 sequence (DNA): TGTGCCAGCAGCCAAGCAAGCAATCAGCCCCAGCATTTT. Translating it yields CASSQASNQPQHF.

V usage is TRBV18 and J usage is TRBJ1-3; 7 bases line up with TRBD1. This CDR3 region has 17 residues. Looked up from germline, CDR1 is KGHSH and CDR2 is LQKENI. The J segment lost 1 base and the V segment lost 3 bases, leaving 9 bases of the junction unmatched. This CDR3 reads CASSPTDRFGSGNTIYF. The CDR3 DNA reads TGTGCCAGCTCACCCACGGACAGGTTCGGTTCTGGAAACACCATATATTTT.

The gene calls are TRBV2 and TRBJ2-7; TRBD2 agrees at 11 bases. Trimming removed 2 bases from V and 6 bases from J; junction bases left unmatched: 3. CDR3 size: 14 residues. Germline loops: CDR1 SNHLY, CDR2 FYNNEI. The DNA for the CDR3 is TGTGCCAGCAGTGAAACTAGCGGGAGAACCGAGCAGTACTTC. It encodes CASSETSGRTEQYF.

The J gene is TRBJ1-6, the V gene TRBV9; TRBD1 agrees at 7 bases. The CDR3 length is 16 residues. The junction had 10 bases not matched to a gene; V was cut back by 4 bases and J by 6 bases. Germline V lookup: CDR1 SGDLS, CDR2 YYNGEE. Here the CDR3 reads CASSTRVGTANSPLHF. The CDR3 DNA sequence: TGTGCCAGCAGCACTCGGGTCGGGACAGCTAATTCACCCCTCCACTTT.

This clone was counted once. CDR3 sequence (DNA): TGCGCCAGCAGCCAGGGAGACATCGCCTCCTACAATGAGCAGTTCTTC. This translates into CASSQGDIASYNEQFF. The rearrangement links TRBV4-3 to TRBJ2-1; tentatively, D is TRBD2 (5 bases). Trimming pared 3 bases from V and 0 bases from J, leaving 12 bases between. The CDR3 covers 16 residues. CDR1 is LGHNA and CDR2 is YSLEER in the germline V gene.

This chain joins TRBV6-8 and TRBJ2-7; 10 bases are a match to TRBD1. Germline values: CDR1 MNHGY, CDR2 SAAAGT. CDR3 size: 15 residues. V shed 9 bases and J 7 bases; nucleotides not matched to a gene: 15. The DNA of the CDR3 is TGTGCCAGAAACCTTGCGCCCGGACAGGGGGGAGAGCAGTACTTC. Protein: CARNLAPGQGGEQYF.

The rearrangement links TRBV11-2 to TRBJ1-6; D ambiguous. Trimming removed 5 bases at V and 7 bases at J, with 3 bases between. Per germline, CDR1 SGHAT and CDR2 FQNNGV. The CDR3 is 11 amino acids. CDR3 amino acids: CASSQNSPLHF. The CDR3 nucleotides are TGTGCCAGCAGCCAAAATTCACCCCTCCACTTT.

The sample holds a few counts of this clone. This chain uses TRBV18 with TRBJ2-7, with 8 bases matching TRBD2. Germline V CDR1 and CDR2: KGHSH, LQKENI. Trimming removed 2 bases from V and 3 bases from J; junction bases left unmatched: 12. The CDR3 sequence is 17 residues long. The CDR3 loop reads CASSPILSGRSDYEQYF. In DNA form, the CDR3 reads TGTGCCAGCTCACCAATCCTAAGCGGGAGATCGGACTACGAGCAGTACTTC.

The J gene is TRBJ1-5, the V gene TRBV3-1 (or the pseudogene TRBV3-2); 9 nucleotides match TRBD1. The CDR3 has 15 residues. V trimming: 2 bases; J trimming: 6 bases; junction bases outside the gene matches: 5. Germline V gene data show CDR1 as LGHDT and CDR2 as YNNKEL (reference sequence). The CDR3 reads CASSQFMTGGQPQHF. Written as DNA, the CDR3 is TGTGCCAGCAGCCAATTCATGACAGGGGGTCAGCCCCAGCATTTT.

This clone has only one observation. V and J are TRBV28 and TRBJ1-2, with D possibly matching TRBD1 (6 bases). The CDR3 consists of 15 residues. Trimming shortened V by 6 bases and J by 2 bases, and 16 bases separated the two germline ends. Germline V CDR1 and CDR2: MDHEN, SYDVKM. The CDR3 spells CASRQTGTQNYGYTF. In DNA form, the CDR3 reads TGTGCCAGCAGACAAACCGGGACACAGAACTATGGCTACACCTTC.

The chain is built from TRBV25-1 and TRBJ1-4; the D is unclear. The length of the CDR3 is 13 residues. The ends were cut back, 8 bases at V and 3 bases at J, with 10 bases in the middle. The germline CDR1 and CDR2 sequences are MGHDK and SYGVNS. CDR3 amino acids: CASLRVPNEKLFF. The CDR3 DNA is TGTGCCAGCCTCCGGGTCCCTAATGAAAAACTGTTTTTT.

This sequence joins TRBV11-3 and TRBJ2-1, with 8 bases aligning to TRBD1. The CDR3 sequence is 16 residues long. The germline gives CDR1 SGHNT, CDR2 YENEEA. V lost 5 bases to trimming and J lost 1 base; unmatched junction nucleotides: 7. CDR3 in DNA: TGTGCCAGCAGCCAGGGGGCGGGCCGTTCCTACAATGAGCAGTTCTTC. The encoded protein is CASSQGAGRSYNEQFF.